The 18 T cell receptor beta chains listed next were all sequenced from one sample in a study of cytomegalovirus exposure and HLA in healthy donors. Produced via immunoSEQ multiplex PCR; TCRdb's table is partial and in-frame only. Here the sample spans about 250,000 clones, roughly 87% being singletons. Sequenced input: PBMCs. The receptor set was obtained from a man aged 18 to 30 in good health and CMV-seropositive.

This clone was seen just once. The J gene is TRBJ2-1, the V gene TRBV6-5; unclear D gene. The germline V and J ends were trimmed by 0 bases and 5 bases, with 11 bases remaining between them. Germline V gene sequence: CDR1 MNHEY, CDR2 SVGAGI. This CDR3 comprises 15 residues. CDR3 nucleotides: TGTGCCAGCAGTTACTCGACCGGGTCGAACAATGAGCAGTTCTTC. Translating it yields CASSYSTGSNNEQFF.

The chain combines TRBV4-1 with TRBJ1-2; D gene uncertain. V was clipped by 4 bases and J by 4 bases, with 16 bases between them. The length of the CDR3 is 15 residues. Germline V gives CDR1 MGHRA, CDR2 YSYEKL. The CDR3: CASSPSLGYGYGYTF. The DNA of the CDR3 is TGCGCCAGCAGCCCCTCCCTGGGTTACGGCTATGGCTACACCTTC.

On this clone: In the same sample, other DNA sequences code for this CDR3. J is TRBJ2-7 and V is TRBV6-1, with 8 bases fitting TRBD1. The CDR3 extends over 14 amino acids. J gave up 4 bases and V 5 bases, and 7 bases lay outside the gene matches. Looked up from germline, CDR1 is MNHNS and CDR2 is SASEGT. CDR3 loop: CASSRDRSGYEQYF. CDR3 DNA: TGTGCCAGCAGTCGGGACAGGTCAGGTTACGAGCAGTACTTC.

The chain is built from TRBV6-1 and TRBJ1-1, with TRBD1 matching over 10 bases. The CDR3 length is 15 residues. V was pared by 4 bases and J by 6 bases, with 8 bases of the junction left unmatched. Germline values: CDR1 MNHNS, CDR2 SASEGT. In DNA form, the CDR3 reads TGTGCCAGCAGTGGGCCGGGACAGGGGAGGGCTGAAGCTTTCTTT. Translating gives CASSGPGQGRAEAFF.

V gene TRBV6-1 combines with J gene TRBJ1-2; no definite D call. Deletions cut 3 bases from V and 5 bases from J, with 7 bases between. This CDR3 spans 12 amino acids. The germline gives CDR1 MNHNS, CDR2 SASEGT. Here the CDR3 reads CASSDSGYGYTF. In nucleotides, the CDR3 is TGTGCCAGCAGTGACAGCGGATATGGCTACACCTTC.

The chain has TRBV27 and TRBJ2-1; 13 bases agree with TRBD2. Germline V gives CDR1 MNHEY, CDR2 SMNVEV (reference sequence). With V trimmed by 5 bases and J by 7 bases, 5 bases remained unmatched. This CDR3 comprises 15 residues. In DNA, the CDR3 is TGTGCCAGCAGTCTCACTAGCGGGAGGGGGAATGAGCAGTTCTTC. It codes for CASSLTSGRGNEQFF.

V and J are TRBV28 and TRBJ2-7; TRBD1 or TRBD2 may be the D gene (6 bases each). Between the trimmed V and J ends, which lost 5 bases and 4 bases, there was a span of 18 bases. Germline V lookup: CDR1 MDHEN, CDR2 SYDVKM. The CDR3 length is 15 residues. The CDR3 loop is CASSGGGGVGYEQYF. In DNA, the CDR3 is TGTGCCAGCAGTGGCGGAGGGGGAGTTGGGTACGAGCAGTACTTC.

The chain uses TRBV6-1 and TRBJ2-1, with no clear D. The CDR3 spans 14 residues. The germline gives CDR1 MNHNS, CDR2 SASEGT. The germline V and J ends were trimmed by 4 bases and 0 bases, with 7 bases remaining between them. The chain's CDR3 is CASSAKGSYNEQFF. The CDR3 nucleotides are TGTGCCAGCAGTGCAAAAGGCTCCTACAATGAGCAGTTCTTC.

This chain connects TRBV5-4 to TRBJ2-5, with 13 nucleotides matching TRBD2. From germline, CDR1 is SGHNT and CDR2 YYREEE (reference sequence). The ends lost 3 bases at V and 5 bases at J; junction bases unmatched: 7. The CDR3 spans 16 residues. The CDR3 is CASSSPGLAGIETQYF. The CDR3 coding sequence is TGTGCCAGCAGCTCACCGGGACTAGCGGGAATTGAGACCCAGTACTTC.

V gene TRBV9 combines with J gene TRBJ2-5; TRBD2 matches at 8 bases. The CDR3 is 14 residues long. Trimming removed 3 bases from V and 4 bases from J; junction bases left unmatched: 5. CDR1 and CDR2 (germline): SGDLS, YYNGEE. CDR3 sequence reads: CASSDGLAGETQYF. As DNA, the CDR3 is TGTGCCAGCAGCGATGGTCTAGCGGGAGAGACCCAGTACTTC.

This clone was observed a single time. J is TRBJ2-7 and V is TRBV18; 7 nucleotides line up with TRBD1. Germline V gene lookup returns CDR1 KGHSH and CDR2 LQKENI. The CDR3 sequence is 13 residues long. With V trimmed by 6 bases and J by 2 bases, 4 bases remained unmatched. This CDR3 reads CASSPGTAYEQYF. The CDR3 nucleotides read TGTGCCAGCTCGCCCGGGACAGCCTACGAGCAGTACTTC.

The V gene is TRBV4-1, the J gene TRBJ2-1; 9 positions agree with TRBD2. J gave up 5 bases and V 6 bases, and 8 bases lay outside the gene matches. Germline CDR1 and CDR2: MGHRA and YSYEKL. The CDR3 is made up of 15 amino acids. CDR3 nucleotide sequence: TGCGCCAGCAGACCCGGGACTAGCACGAACAATGAGCAGTTCTTC. It is translated as CASRPGTSTNNEQFF.

This sequence joins TRBV27 and TRBJ2-1; unclear D gene. V lost 3 bases to trimming and J lost 7 bases, with 10 bases between them. The germline V gene has CDR1 MNHEY and CDR2 SMNVEV (reference sequence). This CDR3 region has 13 residues. CDR3 loop: CASSLSSTNEQFF. The CDR3 DNA reads as TGTGCCAGCAGTTTGAGTAGCACAAATGAGCAGTTCTTC.

The chain has TRBV5-6 and TRBJ1-3; tentative D call: TRBD1 (5 bases). Germline V lookup: CDR1 SGHDT, CDR2 YYEEEE. The length of the CDR3 is 14 residues. The V end was cut by 1 base, the J end by 7 bases, with 12 bases between. CDR3 coding DNA: TGTGCCAGCAGCTTGTACCAGGGAGGGAACACCATATATTTT. Amino acid sequence: CASSLYQGGNTIYF.

The V and J genes are TRBV4-1 and TRBJ2-3; D perhaps matches TRBD1 (6 bases). The CDR3 contains 16 residues. V gave up 3 bases and J gave up 5 bases, with 18 bases separating them. Germline lookup yields CDR1 MGHRA and CDR2 YSYEKL. The CDR3 DNA sequence: TGCGCCAGCAGCCACCTTACAGGGATTCTCGGAGATACGCAGTATTTT. This encodes CASSHLTGILGDTQYF.

This chain links TRBV27 with TRBJ1-2, with 10 bases matching TRBD1. Germline V gene data show CDR1 as MNHEY and CDR2 as SMNVEV (reference sequence). The CDR3 loop spans 14 amino acids. After removal of 5 bases from V and 2 bases from J, the junction contained 2 bases not matched to a gene. This chain's CDR3 is CASSGGQGNYGYTF. The CDR3 bases are TGTGCCAGCAGTGGGGGACAGGGGAACTATGGCTACACCTTC.

The table lists this clone with a few counts. The chain carries TRBV18 and TRBJ1-1; 8 bases map to TRBD1. Per the germline V gene, CDR1 is KGHSH and CDR2 is LQKENI. After removal of 4 bases from V and 7 bases from J, the junction contained 11 bases not matched to a gene. The CDR3 spans 15 residues. The CDR3 protein is CASSLDRTGISEAFF. For the CDR3, the DNA is TGTGCCAGCTCACTTGACCGGACAGGGATTAGTGAAGCTTTCTTT. The full variable domain, completed using reference TRBV18 and TRBJ1-1, is NAGVMQNPRHLVRRRGQEARLRCSPMKGHSHVYWYRQLPEEGLKFMVYLQKENIIDESGMPKERFSAEFPKEGPSILRIQQVVRGDSAAYFCASSLDRTGISEAFFGQGTRLTVV.

This clone has a single count. V gene TRBV27 combines with J gene TRBJ2-7, with 9 positions matching TRBD1. The V gene end was trimmed by 4 bases and the J gene end by 1 base; junction bases not matched to a gene: 11. There are 17 residues in the CDR3. Germline V gives CDR1 MNHEY, CDR2 SMNVEV (reference sequence). CDR3 sequence reads: CASSSLHSDRGSYEQYF. The CDR3 bases are TGTGCCAGCAGTTCCCTTCATTCCGACAGGGGGTCCTACGAGCAGTACTTC.